This T cell receptor beta chain was documented in a study of blood T cell repertoires in COVID-19 (dated by TCRdb to the early 2020s). Background for the entire study: Samples covering the acute and convalescent phases of COVID-19 were provided by collaborators in the United States, Italy and Spain. The material from the prospective study consisted of cDNA or gDNA derived from T cells, B-cell-depleted T cells, or PBMCs. The dataset comprised deeply sampled blood TCRbeta repertoires from subjects exposed to, actively infected with, or recovered from COVID-19. A freely available public database, intended as a resource for researchers studying the immune response to SARS-CoV-2, is where the repertoires were released. Samples came from the ongoing ImmuneRACE study (first 160 participants) plus 1,254 subjects from 6 global collaborators. The sample metadata nearly always contained a de-identified subject ID, COVID-19 status, age in years and sex. HLA class I and class II types, where available, came from metadata supplied by the sample provider rather than from assay-based typing.

General findings and caveats noted by the study authors: The quantity of clinical and demographic metadata differed by source and by participant and was supplied without curation.

V loses 2 bases of germline sequence and J loses 4 bases, and the interval between the two ends is 12 bases. The germline V gene yields SGDLS for CDR1 and YYNGEE for CDR2. The CDR3 has 14 amino acids, counting the end cysteine and phenylalanine. Just the 42-base CDR3 DNA is kept, in frame starting at base 1. TCRbeta CDR3 regions were amplified from genomic DNA using the immunoSEQ Assay, a bias-controlled multiplex PCR. Per the source publication's procedure: Nucleated cell counts per sample were estimated from amplification of reference gene primers within the assay. To quantify the absolute abundance of each unique TCRbeta CDR3 rearrangement, sequence reads were collapsed and filtered. For each sample, productive Simpson clonality was calculated as the square root of Simpson's diversity index over productive rearrangements. This immuneACCESS table, as held by TCRdb, lists in-frame sequences with V and J called but not all clones. Of the missing ones, under half trace to an unresolved V gene in checked studies; the others have no known cause. That table is the source of V, J and clone size, and D and trimming were worked out from the DNA. Present in this sample are more than 200,000 clones, over 80% of which were seen just once. 1.9% of the sample is in the top ten clones.

In the prospective study, participants were about 18 to 89 years old, resided in about two dozen geographic areas of the United States, and were enrolled through a virtual design. Cohort assignment in the prospective study relied on participant-reported clinical history from a screening survey and a study questionnaire. ImmuneRACE Cohort 3 recovered participants were defined by two consecutive negative NP/OP PCR tests, healthcare professional clearance, or symptom resolution. Mobile phlebotomists in the prospective study collected whole blood, serum and a nasopharyngeal or oropharyngeal swab from every participant. Prospective study participants could optionally give additional blood draws and questionnaires over an approximately 2-month period. Prospective study blood samples were shipped either frozen or at room temperature before DNA extraction. In regard to this clone: Which antigen it targets is not known. Per-base qualities were not stored, and no clone one base away is much larger.

The chain is encoded by TRBV9 joined to TRBJ2-5; the D region possibly corresponds to TRBD1 (6 bases align). Sequenced input: PBMCs or T cells enriched from blood (not recorded which). The sequence was obtained from a woman aged 18-30 years who had recovered from COVID-19. The CDR3 region reads CASSVSGQRETQYF. The sequenced DNA: TGTGCCAGCAGCGTGTCCGGACAGAGAGAGACCCAGTACTTC.